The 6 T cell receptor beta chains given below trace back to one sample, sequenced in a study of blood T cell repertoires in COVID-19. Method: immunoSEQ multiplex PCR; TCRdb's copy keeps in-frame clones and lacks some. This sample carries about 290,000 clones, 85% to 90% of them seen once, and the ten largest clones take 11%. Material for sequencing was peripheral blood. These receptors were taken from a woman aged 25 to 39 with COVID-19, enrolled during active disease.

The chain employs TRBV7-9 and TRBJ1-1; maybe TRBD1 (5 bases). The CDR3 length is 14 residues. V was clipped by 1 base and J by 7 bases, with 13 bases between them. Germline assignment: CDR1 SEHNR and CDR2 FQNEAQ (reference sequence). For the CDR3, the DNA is TGTGCCAGCAGCTTAGATCTGTCGGGGGTTGAAGCTTTCTTT. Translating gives CASSLDLSGVEAFF.

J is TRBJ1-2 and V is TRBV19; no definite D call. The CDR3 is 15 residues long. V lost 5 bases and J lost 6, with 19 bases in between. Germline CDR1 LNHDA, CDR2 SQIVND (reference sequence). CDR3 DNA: TGTGCCAGTAGTTCCACGGGTCTGAACGGGGATGGCTACACCTTC. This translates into CASSSTGLNGDGYTF. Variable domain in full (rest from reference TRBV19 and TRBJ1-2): DGGITQSPKYLFRKEGQNVTLSCEQNLNHDAMYWYRQDPGQGLRLIYYSQIVNDFQKGDIAEGYSVSREKKESFPLTVTSAQKNPTAFYLCASSSTGLNGDGYTFGSGTRLTVV.

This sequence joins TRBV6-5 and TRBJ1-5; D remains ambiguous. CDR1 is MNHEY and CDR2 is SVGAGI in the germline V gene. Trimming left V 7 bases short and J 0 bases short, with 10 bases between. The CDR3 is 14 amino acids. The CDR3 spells CASTRKNSNQPQHF. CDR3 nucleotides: TGTGCCAGCACCCGTAAAAATAGCAATCAGCCCCAGCATTTT.

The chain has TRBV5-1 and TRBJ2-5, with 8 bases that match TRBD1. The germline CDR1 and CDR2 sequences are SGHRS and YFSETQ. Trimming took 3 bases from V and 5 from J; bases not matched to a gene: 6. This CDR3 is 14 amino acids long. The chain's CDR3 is CASSWDRWRETQYF. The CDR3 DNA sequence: TGCGCCAGCAGCTGGGACAGGTGGAGGGAGACCCAGTACTTC.

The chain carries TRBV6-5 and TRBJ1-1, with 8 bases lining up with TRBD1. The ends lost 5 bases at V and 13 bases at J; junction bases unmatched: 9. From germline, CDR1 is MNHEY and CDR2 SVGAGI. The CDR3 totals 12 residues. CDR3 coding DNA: TGTGCCAGCAGTACCGGGACAGGTTCTGTTTTCTTT. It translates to CASSTGTGSVFF.

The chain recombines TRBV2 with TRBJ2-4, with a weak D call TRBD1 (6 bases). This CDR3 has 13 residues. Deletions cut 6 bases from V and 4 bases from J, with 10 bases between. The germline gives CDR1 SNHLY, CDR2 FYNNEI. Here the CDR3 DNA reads TGTGCCAGCAGCGTGGACAGTAAAAACATTCAGTACTTC. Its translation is CASSVDSKNIQYF.